The 23 T cell receptor beta chains presented below share a single source sample, sequenced in a study of Ad26.COV2.S vaccination and SARS-CoV-2 variants. The method was immunoSEQ multiplex PCR; TCRdb's version includes in-frame clones alone and lacks a portion of them. The sample contains 500,000 or so clones, roughly 89% of which appear only once. Treatment in this sample: roughly 19 received Ad26.COV2.S at low or high dose, single or two shots; 5 received placebo; per-sample allocation not given. Sampling occurred on day 63 after the first vaccine or placebo injection. The sample here was peripheral blood, taken in a trial of Ad26.COV2.S vaccine versus placebo. The receptors stem from a person between 18 and 60 years old who received the Ad26.COV2.S COVID-19 vaccine or a placebo.

The V gene is TRBV29-1, the J gene TRBJ1-2; D unresolved. CDR3 size: 11 residues. Per germline, CDR1 SQVTM and CDR2 ANQGSEA. Trimming stripped 7 bases from V and 2 bases from J, with 8 bases between. This chain's CDR3 is CSGEFNYGYTF. The CDR3, as DNA: TGCAGCGGGGAATTCAACTATGGCTACACCTTC. The full variable domain, its missing parts supplied by reference TRBV29-1 and TRBJ1-2, is SAVISQKPSRDICQRGTSLTIQCQVDSQVTMMFWYRQQPGQSLTLIATANQGSEATYESGFVIDKFPISRPNLTFSTLTVSNMSPEDSSIYLCSGEFNYGYTFGSGTRLTVV.

The chain employs TRBV12-3 or TRBV12-4 and TRBJ1-1; D gene unclear. The CDR3 consists of 13 residues. V was trimmed by 6 bases and J by 0 bases, leaving 8 bases between them. The CDR3 spells CASSRRVNTEAFF. The CDR3 bases are TGTGCCAGCAGCCGAAGGGTGAACACTGAAGCTTTCTTT.

This chain uses TRBV3-1 (or the pseudogene TRBV3-2) with TRBJ2-1; the match to TRBD1 covers 9 bases. Trimming took 1 base from V and 15 from J; bases not matched to a gene: 4. The CDR3 contains 12 residues. CDR1 is LGHDT, CDR2 YNNKEL, per germline (reference sequence). CDR3 sequence: CASSQGGTGTFF. In nucleotides, the CDR3 is TGTGCCAGCAGCCAAGGTGGGACAGGGACGTTCTTC.

CDR3 DNA sequence: TGTGCCAGCTCTCAAACCAGGGTGACCGACGAGCAGTACGTC. This gives the protein CASSQTRVTDEQYV. V gene TRBV18 combines with J gene TRBJ2-7, with a possible D match to TRBD1 (5 bases). This CDR3 spans 14 amino acids. CDR1 is KGHSH, CDR2 LQKENI, per germline. V lost 6 bases to trimming and J lost 5 bases, with 17 bases between them.

The genes are TRBV4-1 and TRBJ2-2, with D maybe TRBD2 (5 bases). Between the trimmed V and J ends, which lost 2 bases and 2 bases, there was a span of 24 bases. Germline-derived CDR1 and CDR2 are MGHRA and YSYEKL. The CDR3 sequence is 20 residues long. Here the CDR3 DNA reads TGCGCCAGCAGCCAACAAACGGTGCTGCGGGCGGCCATAAACACCGGGGAGCTGTTTTTT. This translates into CASSQQTVLRAAINTGELFF.

V and J are TRBV18 and TRBJ1-5; 7 bases line up with TRBD1. The V gene's germline CDR1 is KGHSH and CDR2 LQKENI. Trimming removed 3 bases from V and 7 bases from J; junction bases left unmatched: 3. CDR3 length equals 13 residues. CDR3 sequence: CASSPDRAQPQHF. The CDR3 nucleotides are TGTGCCAGCTCACCCGACAGGGCCCAGCCCCAGCATTTT.

This clone was observed a single time. The chain joins TRBV28 to TRBJ2-3; 10 nucleotides match TRBD2. The CDR3 loop spans 16 amino acids. Germline lookup yields CDR1 MDHEN and CDR2 SYDVKM. V shed 2 bases, J shed 3 bases, and the junction held 5 bases outside the gene matches. The CDR3 protein is CASSLHLAGATDTQYF. CDR3 DNA: TGTGCCAGCAGTTTACATCTAGCGGGGGCGACAGATACGCAGTATTTT.

The chain links TRBV4-3 to TRBJ2-2; TRBD2 might be the D (5 bases). Germline lookup yields CDR1 LGHNA and CDR2 YSLEER. The ends were cut back, 0 bases at V and 7 bases at J, with 15 bases in the middle. This CDR3 region has 16 residues. The CDR3 loop reads CASSQEGPMAGGELFF. The CDR3, as DNA: TGCGCCAGCAGCCAAGAAGGACCCATGGCGGGCGGGGAGCTGTTTTTT.

V usage is TRBV4-3 and J usage is TRBJ1-2; possibly TRBD1 for D (5 bases). Germline V lookup: CDR1 LGHNA, CDR2 YSLEER. The ends were cut back, 3 bases at V and 8 bases at J, with 16 bases in the middle. This CDR3 contains 14 residues. The CDR3 here is CASSQARGVGGYTF. The DNA for the CDR3 is TGCGCCAGCAGCCAGGCGCGGGGGGTAGGAGGCTACACCTTC.

This clone was seen only once. The chain uses TRBV4-2 and TRBJ1-1, with D tentatively TRBD1 (5 bases). This CDR3 comprises 16 residues. The germline V gene has CDR1 LGHNA and CDR2 YNFKEQ. The V and J ends lost 2 bases and 0 bases respectively, with 13 bases between them. The CDR3 DNA reads TGTGCCAGCAGCCAACCTCCGGGACTCCTGAACACTGAAGCTTTCTTT. Translation gives CASSQPPGLLNTEAFF.

The chain links TRBV2 to TRBJ2-1, with a weak D call TRBD1 (6 bases). The CDR3 sequence is 13 residues long. Trimming cost V 7 bases and J 2 bases, with 9 bases left between them. Germline CDR1 reads SNHLY; CDR2 reads FYNNEI. CDR3 in DNA: TGTGCCAGCACACAGGGCCCCTACAATGAGCAGTTCTTC. Translated, it gives CASTQGPYNEQFF.

V is TRBV24-1 and J is TRBJ2-2, with D possibly TRBD2 on 5 matching bases. Germline V gives CDR1 KGHDR, CDR2 SFDVKD. Trimming took off 10 bases at V and 0 bases at J, with 14 bases between the two ends. The CDR3 runs 15 residues. CDR3 in DNA: TGTGCCACGATGGAGAGCGGCTCGAACACCGGGGAGCTGTTTTTT. As protein: CATMESGSNTGELFF.

The chain joins TRBV18 to TRBJ1-2, with a weak D call TRBD1 (5 bases). Between the trimmed V and J ends, which lost 3 bases and 5 bases, there was a span of 16 bases. Germline CDR1 and CDR2: KGHSH and LQKENI. This CDR3 has 15 amino acids. The CDR3 nucleotides are TGTGCCAGCTCACCGCCCGGGGAGGGACGATATGGCTACACCTTC. Translated: CASSPPGEGRYGYTF.

The V call is TRBV28, the J call TRBJ1-1; perhaps TRBD1 as D (6 bases). CDR1 and CDR2 (germline): MDHEN, SYDVKM. The CDR3 has 15 amino acids. Trimming removed 7 bases at V and 1 base at J, with 16 bases between. The CDR3 protein is CASTRVDRTNTEAFF. The CDR3 coding sequence is TGTGCCAGCACTCGAGTGGACAGAACGAACACTGAAGCTTTCTTT. Full variable domain (rest looked up from reference TRBV28 and TRBJ1-1): DVKVTQSSRYLVKRTGEKVFLECVQDMDHENMFWYRQDPGLGLRLIYFSYDVKMKEKGDIPEGYSVSREKKERFSLILESASTNQTSMYLCASTRVDRTNTEAFFGQGTRLTVV.

The V and J genes are TRBV6-2 or TRBV6-3 and TRBJ1-2; 9 bases agree with TRBD1. The V segment lost 6 bases and the J segment 5 bases; nucleotides outside the gene matches: 13. Germline V gene lookup returns CDR1 MNHEY and CDR2 SVGEGT. CDR3 length: 16 residues. The CDR3 bases are TGTGCCAGCAGCCCACCCCACACAGGGGGCGGGTATGGCTACACCTTC. This codes for CASSPPHTGGGYGYTF.

The chain is built from TRBV5-4 and TRBJ1-2; 11 positions match TRBD1. The junction had 8 bases not matched to a gene; V was cut back by 0 bases and J by 4 bases. This CDR3 has 17 residues. CDR1 is SGHNT, CDR2 YYREEE, per germline (reference sequence). The CDR3 spells CASSLGPGQGGRYGYTF. CDR3 coding DNA: TGTGCCAGCAGCTTGGGACCGGGACAGGGGGGTCGCTATGGCTACACCTTC.

The CDR3 DNA sequence: TGTGCCAGCTCAGGATTCTCTGGAAACACCATATATTTT. Amino acids: CASSGFSGNTIYF. The chain has TRBV18 and TRBJ1-3; D is uncertain. V was trimmed by 5 bases and J by 0 bases, leaving 5 bases between them. Germline V gives CDR1 KGHSH, CDR2 LQKENI. The CDR3 runs to 13 residues.

V gene TRBV5-6 combines with J gene TRBJ1-1, with TRBD1 matching 8 bases. Per germline, CDR1 SGHDT and CDR2 YYEEEE. Trimming cost V 4 bases and J 11 bases; bases outside gene matches: 10. The CDR3 loop spans 13 amino acids. The CDR3 sequence is CASSRQGLSGAFF. Here the CDR3 DNA reads TGTGCCAGCAGCCGACAGGGGTTGTCTGGGGCTTTCTTT.

V gene TRBV10-3 combines with J gene TRBJ2-3, with TRBD2 identical over 9 bases. The CDR3 extends over 16 amino acids. CDR1 and CDR2 from the germline V gene are ENHRY and SYGVKD. Unmatched junction bases numbered 8, after V lost 6 bases and J lost 1 base. The CDR3 nucleotides are TGTGCCATCAGAGGGAATAGCGGGAGTGGCACAGATACGCAGTATTTT. Its translation is CAIRGNSGSGTDTQYF.

This clone was seen just once. The chain uses TRBV6-5 and TRBJ1-6, with TRBD1 matching over 10 bases. The CDR3 totals 16 residues. CDR1 is MNHEY and CDR2 is SVGAGI in the germline V gene. J gave up 8 bases and V 0 bases, and 4 bases lay outside the gene matches. In nucleotides, the CDR3 is TGTGCCAGCAGTTACTCGGGACAGGGGCCTCATTCACCCCTCCACTTT. Translated, it gives CASSYSGQGPHSPLHF.

In its sample, this clone was seen a few times. The chain links TRBV28 to TRBJ1-3; no definite D call. Germline loops: CDR1 MDHEN, CDR2 SYDVKM. The V end was cut by 1 base, the J end by 0 bases, with 4 bases between. CDR3 size: 14 residues. CDR3 protein: CASSLSLSGNTIYF. The CDR3 bases are TGTGCCAGCAGTTTATCCCTCTCTGGAAACACCATATATTTT.

The rearrangement joins TRBV15 to TRBJ1-5, with D possibly being TRBD1 (5 bases). V was clipped by 5 bases and J by 3 bases, with 11 bases between them. Germline assignment: CDR1 LNHNV and CDR2 YYDKDF (reference sequence). The CDR3 runs 14 residues. CDR3 nucleotides: TGTGCCACCAGCGCGCAGGGAAACAATCAGCCCCAGCATTTT. Translating it yields CATSAQGNNQPQHF.

This rearrangement joins TRBV21-1 to TRBJ2-7; TRBD2 is the table's D call and was not checked against the DNA. TRBV21-1 corresponds to a pseudogene. The CDR3 is 12 amino acids. The CDR3 spells CARAGGSYEQYF. CDR3 in DNA: TGTGCCAGAGCGGGAGGGTCGTACGAGCAGTACTTC.